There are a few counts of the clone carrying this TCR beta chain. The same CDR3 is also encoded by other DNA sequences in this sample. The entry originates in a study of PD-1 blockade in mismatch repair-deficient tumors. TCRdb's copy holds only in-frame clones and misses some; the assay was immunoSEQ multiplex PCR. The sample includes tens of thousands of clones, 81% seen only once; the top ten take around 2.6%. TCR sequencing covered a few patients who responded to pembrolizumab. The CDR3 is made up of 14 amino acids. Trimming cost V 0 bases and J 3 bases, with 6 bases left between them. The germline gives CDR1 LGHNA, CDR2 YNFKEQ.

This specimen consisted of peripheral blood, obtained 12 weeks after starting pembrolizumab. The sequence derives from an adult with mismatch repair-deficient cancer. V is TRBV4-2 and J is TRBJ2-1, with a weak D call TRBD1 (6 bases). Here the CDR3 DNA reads TGTGCCAGCAGCCAAGAGGACAGCTACAATGAGCAGTTCTTC. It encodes CASSQEDSYNEQFF.